A single sample is the source of the 23 T cell receptor beta chains below, sequenced in a study of T-cell memory formation after mild COVID-19. TCRdb ran MiXCR on the 5' RACE reads and lists one entry per CDR3 protein. The table shows some 410,000 distinct CDR3 sequences, with less than 25% occurring only once. The sequenced material came from PBMCs or a T cell subset sorted from them (not recorded which). These receptors originate from an adult woman who had mild COVID-19 (a few samples of this study predate the infection). Cell type and time point are not known.

The rearrangement links TRBV12-3 or TRBV12-4 to TRBJ2-1; 10 nucleotides line up with TRBD2. Trimming at V came to 6 bases and at J to 4 bases, leaving 6 bases not matched to a gene. The CDR3 contains 15 residues. The CDR3 loop is CASSFSGRRYNEQFF. In DNA form, the CDR3 reads TGTGCCAGCAGCTTTAGCGGGAGGAGGTACAATGAGCAGTTCTTC.

The V and J genes are TRBV7-3 and TRBJ2-1; 8 bases line up with TRBD2. The CDR3 covers 13 residues. CDR1 is SGHTA and CDR2 is FQGTGA in the germline V gene. Trimming removed 3 bases from V and 14 bases from J; junction bases left unmatched: 9. Here the CDR3 reads CASSFGQAGVKFF. The CDR3 coding sequence is TGTGCCAGCAGCTTCGGTCAAGCGGGAGTGAAGTTCTTC.

This clonotype was observed a handful of times. The CDR3 bases are TGTGCCACCAGTGATTACTTTCAAGAGACCCAGTACTTC. Protein product: CATSDYFQETQYF. The genes are TRBV24-1 and TRBJ2-5; D not certain. Germline V gives CDR1 KGHDR, CDR2 SFDVKD. This CDR3 has 13 amino acids. V lost 2 bases to trimming and J lost 2 bases, with 5 bases between them.

This clonotype was recorded only once. Germline and junction disagree at one end, which may indicate a read error. DNA for the CDR3: TGTGCTAGCAGACCTCCCCATCCTCAAGAGACCCAGTACTTC. Translation gives CASRPPHPQETQYF. V usage is TRBV7-7 and J usage is TRBJ2-5; D gene uncertain. The CDR3 sequence is 14 residues long. From germline, CDR1 is SSHAT and CDR2 FNYEAQ (reference sequence).

This clonotype was detected a few times. The V gene is TRBV6-2 or TRBV6-3, the J gene TRBJ2-3, with 7 bases identical to TRBD1. The J segment lost 4 bases and the V segment lost 6 bases, leaving 10 bases of the junction unmatched. The CDR3 is 15 residues long. Germline V CDR1 and CDR2: MNHEY, SVGEGT. The CDR3 nucleotides are TGTGCCAGCAGAGGGCAGGGGGTCGTCCCAGATACGCAGTATTTT. Translated: CASRGQGVVPDTQYF.

This clonotype was seen only a few times. The chain employs TRBV20-1 and TRBJ2-7, with D hard to call. V lost 0 bases to trimming and J lost 2 bases, with 14 bases between them. CDR3 length: 15 residues. The germline V gene encodes CDR1 DFQATT and CDR2 SNEGSKA (reference sequence). CDR3 nucleotide sequence: TGCAGTGCTAGAGATCGTAATGGGGTCGCCTACGAGCAGTACTTC. The encoded protein is CSARDRNGVAYEQYF.

V and J are TRBV11-3 and TRBJ1-1, with 7 bases lining up with TRBD1. The CDR3 is 14 amino acids. The trim removed 4 bases at V and 5 bases at J, leaving 7 bases unmatched. Per germline, CDR1 SGHNT and CDR2 YENEEA. CDR3 amino acids: CASSSRGGPTEAFF. Written as DNA, the CDR3 is TGTGCCAGCAGCTCACGAGGGGGCCCAACTGAAGCTTTCTTT.

This clonotype was seen a handful of times. V usage is TRBV5-1 and J usage is TRBJ2-3; D is unclear. The CDR3 length is 15 residues. V was clipped by 4 bases and J by 6 bases, with 18 bases between them. From germline, CDR1 is SGHRS and CDR2 YFSETQ. CDR3 region: CASSPDGNPVDTQYF. CDR3 nucleotide sequence: TGCGCCAGCAGCCCCGACGGAAATCCCGTGGATACGCAGTATTTT.

This clonotype appeared a few times. The gene calls are TRBV5-1 and TRBJ2-1; TRBD2 aligns across 7 bases. CDR3 size: 16 residues. With V trimmed by 3 bases and J by 6 bases, 12 bases remained unmatched. From germline, CDR1 is SGHRS and CDR2 YFSETQ. CDR3 sequence reads: CASSSLRGGLANEQFF. CDR3 DNA sequence: TGCGCCAGCAGCTCCCTCCGCGGGGGTCTTGCCAATGAGCAGTTCTTC.

This clonotype has a handful of counts. The gene calls are TRBV21-1 and TRBJ1-2; no check of the table's D call, TRBD1, against the DNA was made. TRBV21-1 constitutes a pseudogene. The CDR3 length is 14 residues. CDR3 loop: CASSRGTGAYGYTF. Here the CDR3 DNA reads TGTGCCAGCAGCAGAGGGACAGGGGCCTATGGCTACACCTTC.

The CDR3 region has the DNA TGTGCCAGCAGCCCGGGACTCGGGTTCTATGGCTACACCTTC. Its translation: CASSPGLGFYGYTF. The chain is built from TRBV6-5 and TRBJ1-2; D perhaps matches TRBD1 (5 bases). The CDR3 is made up of 14 amino acids. The germline CDR1 and CDR2 sequences are MNHEY and SVGAGI. The V gene lost 6 bases and the J gene lost 4 bases, with 15 bases spanning the gap.

The CDR3 loop reads CASSVGDRVNTEAFF. The CDR3 DNA reads as TGTGCCAGCAGCGTGGGGGACAGGGTGAACACTGAAGCTTTCTTT. The chain uses TRBV9 and TRBJ1-1; 9 bases are a match to TRBD1. Germline V gene lookup returns CDR1 SGDLS and CDR2 YYNGEE. J lost 0 bases, V lost 2 bases, and 2 bases had no gene match. The CDR3 covers 15 residues.

This clonotype occurred a few times. The chain is built from TRBV7-9 and TRBJ1-5; D may be TRBD1 (6 bases). V gave up 5 bases and J gave up 4 bases, with 18 bases separating them. CDR3 length: 16 amino acids. The germline CDR1 and CDR2 sequences are SEHNR and FQNEAQ (reference sequence). The CDR3 is CASSPGRGSPNQPQHF. Written as DNA, the CDR3 is TGTGCCAGCAGCCCCGGAAGGGGGAGCCCAAATCAGCCCCAGCATTTT.

The J gene is TRBJ1-1, the V gene TRBV18, with D possibly matching TRBD1 (5 bases). This CDR3 spans 13 amino acids. Trimming pared 2 bases from V and 8 bases from J, leaving 12 bases between. The V gene's germline CDR1 is KGHSH and CDR2 LQKENI. CDR3 DNA: TGTGCCAGCTCACCAGACAGCCCGAAGGAAGCTTTCTTT. Protein product: CASSPDSPKEAFF.

The chain joins TRBV29-1 to TRBJ2-3; 8 bases map to TRBD2. Germline V gives CDR1 SQVTM, CDR2 ANQGSEA. V shed 7 bases, J shed 4 bases, and the junction held 1 base outside the gene matches. The CDR3 length is 11 residues. Here the CDR3 DNA reads TGCAGCGGAGCGGGGGCAGATACGCAGTATTTT. This gives the protein CSGAGADTQYF.

The chain joins TRBV19 to TRBJ1-1; tentatively, D is TRBD1 (5 bases). The CDR3 extends over 11 amino acids. The germline V and J ends were trimmed by 3 bases and 8 bases, with 7 bases remaining between them. Germline-derived CDR1 and CDR2 are LNHDA and SQIVND (reference sequence). The CDR3 region has the DNA TGTGCCAGTAGTATGAGGGGAGAAGCTTTCTTT. It translates to CASSMRGEAFF.

The J gene is TRBJ2-1, the V gene TRBV4-3; 11 nucleotides match TRBD2. V shed 5 bases, J shed 4 bases, and the junction held 4 bases outside the gene matches. The CDR3 runs 15 residues. Germline V gives CDR1 LGHNA, CDR2 YSLEER. The DNA for the CDR3 is TGCGCCAGCAGCTATAGCGGGAGGGGGTACAATGAGCAGTTCTTC. Translation: CASSYSGRGYNEQFF.

This clonotype has just a few counts. This chain joins TRBV7-9 and TRBJ1-5; no firm D call. The CDR3 loop spans 14 amino acids. V lost 5 bases and J 4 bases, leaving 12 bases between the germline ends. The germline V gene has CDR1 SEHNR and CDR2 FQNEAQ (reference sequence). In DNA form, the CDR3 reads TGTGCCAGCAGCCCCGCGGATTCGAATCAGCCCCAGCATTTT. This encodes CASSPADSNQPQHF.

The chain joins TRBV4-1 to TRBJ2-3, with 12 bases identical to TRBD2. The CDR3 sequence is 18 residues long. Germline V gives CDR1 MGHRA, CDR2 YSYEKL. V shed 2 bases, J shed 2 bases, and the junction held 8 bases outside the gene matches. CDR3 amino acids: CASSQTRLAGVYTDTQYF. CDR3 nucleotide sequence: TGCGCCAGCAGCCAAACTAGACTAGCGGGGGTATACACAGATACGCAGTATTTT.

This sequence joins TRBV25-1 and TRBJ2-7; TRBD2 matches 8 bases. Germline CDR1 and CDR2: MGHDK and SYGVNS. V trimming: 4 bases; J trimming: 2 bases; junction bases outside the gene matches: 7. The CDR3 is 15 amino acids. The CDR3 coding sequence is TGTGCCAGCAGTGCGGGGGGGGCATTTCCCTACGAGCAGTACTTC. Its protein product is CASSAGGAFPYEQYF.

The genes are TRBV25-1 and TRBJ2-7, with 8 positions matching TRBD1. Germline V gene sequence: CDR1 MGHDK, CDR2 SYGVNS. The CDR3 covers 16 residues. Trimming cost V 5 bases and J 0 bases; bases outside gene matches: 9. CDR3 coding DNA: TGTGCCAGCAGTCGATCAGGGGGCCTGAGCTCCTACGAGCAGTACTTC. This sequence encodes CASSRSGGLSSYEQYF.

V usage is TRBV24-1 and J usage is TRBJ1-5; possibly TRBD1 for D (6 bases). V was shortened by 5 bases and J by 3 bases, with 10 bases between the two germline ends. Germline V gene lookup returns CDR1 KGHDR and CDR2 SFDVKD. The CDR3 runs 14 residues. In nucleotides, the CDR3 is TGTGCCACCAGTGCCGGGGGCTTCAATCAGCCCCAGCATTTT. Its translation: CATSAGGFNQPQHF.

The chain links TRBV2 to TRBJ2-5; 13 bases agree with TRBD2. The length of the CDR3 is 17 residues. CDR1 and CDR2 from the germline V gene are SNHLY and FYNNEI. J was trimmed by 3 bases and V by 9 bases; bases with no gene match: 13. As DNA, the CDR3 is TGTGCCAGTGTTGGTGCCGGGACTAGCGGGGTAAAAGAGACCCAGTACTTC. Its protein product is CASVGAGTSGVKETQYF.